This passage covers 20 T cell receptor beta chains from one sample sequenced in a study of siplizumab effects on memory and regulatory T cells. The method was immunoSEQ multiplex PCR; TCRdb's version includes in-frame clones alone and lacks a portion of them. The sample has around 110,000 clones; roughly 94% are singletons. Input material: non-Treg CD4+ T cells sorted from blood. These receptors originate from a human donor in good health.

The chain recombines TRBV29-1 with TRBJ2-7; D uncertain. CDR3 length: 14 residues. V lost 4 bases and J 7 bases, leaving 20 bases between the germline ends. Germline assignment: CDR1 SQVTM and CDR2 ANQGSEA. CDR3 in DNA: TGCAGCGTTGGGGATGATCCCCTTTTAAGGGAGCAGTACTTC. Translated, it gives CSVGDDPLLREQYF.

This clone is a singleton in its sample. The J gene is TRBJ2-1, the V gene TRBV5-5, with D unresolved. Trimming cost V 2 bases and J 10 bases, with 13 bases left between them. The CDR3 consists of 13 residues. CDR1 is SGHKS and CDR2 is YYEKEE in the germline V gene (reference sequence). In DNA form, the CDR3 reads TGTGCCAGCAGCTTAACCTTCCTAGGGGAGCAGTTCTTC. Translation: CASSLTFLGEQFF.

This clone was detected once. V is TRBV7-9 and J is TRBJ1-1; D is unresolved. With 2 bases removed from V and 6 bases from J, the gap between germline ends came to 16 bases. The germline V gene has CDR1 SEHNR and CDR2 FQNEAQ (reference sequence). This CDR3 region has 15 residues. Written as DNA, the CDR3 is TGTGCCAGCAGCTTAAGTCCAACTAGTGTGGCTGAAGCTTTCTTT. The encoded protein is CASSLSPTSVAEAFF.

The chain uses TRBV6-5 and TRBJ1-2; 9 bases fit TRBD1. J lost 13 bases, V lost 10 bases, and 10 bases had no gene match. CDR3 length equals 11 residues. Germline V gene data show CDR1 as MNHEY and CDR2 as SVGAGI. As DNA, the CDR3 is TGTGCCATTTCCCGGGACAGGGATTGCACCTTC. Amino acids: CAISRDRDCTF.

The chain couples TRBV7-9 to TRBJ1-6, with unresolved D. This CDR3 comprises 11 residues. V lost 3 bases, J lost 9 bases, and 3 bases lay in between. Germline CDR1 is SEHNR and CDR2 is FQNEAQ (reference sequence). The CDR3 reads CASSLFSPLHF. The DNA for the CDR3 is TGTGCCAGCAGCTTGTTTTCACCCCTCCACTTT.

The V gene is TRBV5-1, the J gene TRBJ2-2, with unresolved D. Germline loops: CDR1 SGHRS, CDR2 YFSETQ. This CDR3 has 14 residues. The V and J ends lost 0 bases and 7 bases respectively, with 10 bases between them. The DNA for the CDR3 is TGCGCCAGCAGCTTGGAATTAAGGAGCGGGGAGCTGTTTTTT. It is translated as CASSLELRSGELFF.

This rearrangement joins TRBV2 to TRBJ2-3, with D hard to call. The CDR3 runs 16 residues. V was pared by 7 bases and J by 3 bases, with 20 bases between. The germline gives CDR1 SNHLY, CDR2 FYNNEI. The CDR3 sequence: CASNLNAPSLTDTQYF. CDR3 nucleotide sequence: TGTGCCAGCAACCTTAACGCCCCCTCTCTGACAGATACGCAGTATTTT.

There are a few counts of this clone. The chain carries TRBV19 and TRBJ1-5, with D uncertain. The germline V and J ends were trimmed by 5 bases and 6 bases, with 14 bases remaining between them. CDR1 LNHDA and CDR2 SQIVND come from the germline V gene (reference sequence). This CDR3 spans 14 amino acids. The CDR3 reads CASSLTLGSQPQHF. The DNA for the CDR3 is TGTGCCAGTAGTTTGACCTTGGGGAGTCAGCCCCAGCATTTT.

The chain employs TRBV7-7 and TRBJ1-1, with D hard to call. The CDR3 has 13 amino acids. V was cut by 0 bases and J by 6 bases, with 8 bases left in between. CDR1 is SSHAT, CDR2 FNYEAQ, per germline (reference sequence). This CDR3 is CASSLAVGAEAFF. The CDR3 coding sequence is TGTGCCAGCAGCTTAGCCGTCGGAGCTGAAGCTTTCTTT.

DNA for the CDR3: TGTGCCAGTCAGGAGGGGACCTACGAGCAGTACTTC. Translating gives CASQEGTYEQYF. This chain uses TRBV7-9 with TRBJ2-7; possibly TRBD2 for D (6 bases). V was clipped by 9 bases and J by 2 bases, with 11 bases between them. From germline, CDR1 is SEHNR and CDR2 FQNEAQ (reference sequence). This CDR3 has 12 residues.

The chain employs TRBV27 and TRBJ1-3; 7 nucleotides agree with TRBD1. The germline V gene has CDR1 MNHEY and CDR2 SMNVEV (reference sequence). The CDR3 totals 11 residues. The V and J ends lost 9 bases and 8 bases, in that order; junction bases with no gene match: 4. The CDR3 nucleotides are TGTGCCAGAAGGGACAGCGACACCATATATTTT. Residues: CARRDSDTIYF.

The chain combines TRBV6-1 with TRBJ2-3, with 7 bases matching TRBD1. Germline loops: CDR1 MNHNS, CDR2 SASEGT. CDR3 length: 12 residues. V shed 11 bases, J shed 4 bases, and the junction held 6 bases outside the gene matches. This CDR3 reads CAADRVSDTQYF. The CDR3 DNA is TGTGCCGCCGACAGGGTTTCAGATACGCAGTATTTT.

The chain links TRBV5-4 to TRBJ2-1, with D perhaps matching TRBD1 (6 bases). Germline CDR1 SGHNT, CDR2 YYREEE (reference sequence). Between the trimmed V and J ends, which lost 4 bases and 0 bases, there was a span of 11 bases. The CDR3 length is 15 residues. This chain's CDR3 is CASSPTGLSYNEQFF. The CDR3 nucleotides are TGTGCCAGCAGCCCGACAGGTCTCTCCTACAATGAGCAGTTCTTC. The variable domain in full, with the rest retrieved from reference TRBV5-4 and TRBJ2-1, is ETGVTQSPTHLIKTRGQQVTLRCSSQSGHNTVSWYQQALGQGPQFIFQYYREEENGRGNFPPRFSGLQFPNYSSELNVNALELDDSALYLCASSPTGLSYNEQFFGPGTRLTVL.

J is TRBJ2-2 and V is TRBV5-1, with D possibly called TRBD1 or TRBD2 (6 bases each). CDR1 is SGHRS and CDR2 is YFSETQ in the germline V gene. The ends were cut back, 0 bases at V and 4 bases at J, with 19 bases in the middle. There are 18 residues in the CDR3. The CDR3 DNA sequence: TGCGCCAGCAGCTTGGTGTCTCGGGGGCGCGCGTTCACCGGGGAGCTGTTTTTT. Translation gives CASSLVSRGRAFTGELFF. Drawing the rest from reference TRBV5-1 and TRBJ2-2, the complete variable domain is KAGVTQTPRYLIKTRGQQVTLSCSPISGHRSVSWYQQTPGQGLQFLFEYFSETQRNKGNFPGRFSGRQFSNSRSEMNVSTLELGDSALYLCASSLVSRGRAFTGELFFGEGSRLTVL.

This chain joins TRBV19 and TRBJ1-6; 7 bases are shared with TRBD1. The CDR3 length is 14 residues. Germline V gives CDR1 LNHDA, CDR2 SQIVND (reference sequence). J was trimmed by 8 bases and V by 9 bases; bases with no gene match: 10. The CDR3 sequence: CASRGDSTYSPLHF. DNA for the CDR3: TGTGCCAGCAGAGGGGACAGCACCTATTCACCCCTCCACTTT.

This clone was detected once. In DNA form, the CDR3 reads TGTGCCAGCAGTGTCCAGGAGGGTAGTGGCTACACCTTC. It is translated as CASSVQEGSGYTF. This rearrangement joins TRBV2 to TRBJ1-2, with D unresolved. The CDR3 covers 13 residues. Germline V CDR1 and CDR2: SNHLY, FYNNEI. Trimming removed 4 bases from V and 7 bases from J, with 13 bases in between.

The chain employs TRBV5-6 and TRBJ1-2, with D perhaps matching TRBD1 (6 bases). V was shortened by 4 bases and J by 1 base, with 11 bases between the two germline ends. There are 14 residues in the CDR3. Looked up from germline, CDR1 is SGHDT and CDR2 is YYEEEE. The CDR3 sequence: CASSPGHLNYGYTF. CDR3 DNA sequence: TGTGCCAGCAGCCCGGGACACCTTAACTATGGCTACACCTTC.

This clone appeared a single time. CDR3 protein: CASSQANYGYTF. CDR3 sequence (DNA): TGCGCCAGCAGCCAGGCTAACTATGGCTACACCTTC. V and J are TRBV4-1 and TRBJ1-2, with D hard to call. V lost 3 bases and J lost 0, with 2 bases in between. CDR1 and CDR2 (germline): MGHRA, YSYEKL. The CDR3 contains 12 residues.

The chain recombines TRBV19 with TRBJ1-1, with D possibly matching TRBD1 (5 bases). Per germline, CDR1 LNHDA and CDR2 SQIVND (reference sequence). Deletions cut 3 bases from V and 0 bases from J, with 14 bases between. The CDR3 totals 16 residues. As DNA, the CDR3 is TGTGCCAGTAGTATTGCGTCGGGGCTTATGAACACTGAAGCTTTCTTT. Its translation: CASSIASGLMNTEAFF.

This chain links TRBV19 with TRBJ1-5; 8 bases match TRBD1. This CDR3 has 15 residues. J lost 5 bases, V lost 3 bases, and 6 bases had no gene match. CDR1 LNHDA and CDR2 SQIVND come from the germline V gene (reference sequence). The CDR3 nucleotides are TGTGCCAGTAGTATCGACAGGGGTGTCGATCAGCCCCAGCATTTT. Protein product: CASSIDRGVDQPQHF.